The next 13 T cell receptor beta chains were all read from a single sample in a study of beta chain features in type 1 diabetes (dated by TCRdb to 2016 to 2019). Receptors were amplified or captured by the immunoSEQ multiplex PCR assay. The High Capacity cDNA Reverse Transcription Kit was used to reverse transcribe all of the isolated RNA, meaning that expressed TCRB transcripts were what got sequenced. Not all clones reach the TCRdb copy of this immuneACCESS table, which keeps in-frame sequences only. Checked studies attribute under half of the gap to unresolved V genes and leave the rest unexplained. The sample table contains hundreds of thousands of clones; only one count was recorded for about 14% of them. The ten most abundant clones make up approximately 0.042% of the sample. The antigens for these receptors are not known. The research as a whole found: In all four CD4+ subsets, TCRB CDR3 length was moderately but significantly shorter in type 1 diabetes patients.

The sample was naive CD4+ T cells from blood. The label giving this sample's cell subset or site can be read as: true naive CD4+ T cells. The receptors were gathered from a man aged 18 to 30 with type 1 diabetes.

CDR3 sequence reads: CASSHLDYEQYF. The CDR3 DNA is TGTGCCAGCAGCCACCTGGACTACGAGCAGTACTTC. The chain joins TRBV11-2 to TRBJ2-7; D uncertain. Trimming pared 5 bases from V and 3 bases from J, leaving 8 bases between. The CDR3 extends over 12 amino acids. Germline V gene data show CDR1 as SGHAT and CDR2 as FQNNGV.

The chain carries TRBV6-1 and TRBJ2-3; a possible D gene is TRBD2 (5 bases). Germline assignment: CDR1 MNHNS and CDR2 SASEGT. V lost 7 bases and J 6 bases, leaving 20 bases between the germline ends. CDR3 length: 15 amino acids. This chain's CDR3 is CASTATTWSFDTQYF. CDR3 DNA: TGTGCCAGCACCGCGACTACCTGGTCGTTCGATACGCAGTATTTT.

This clone came up once. The gene calls are TRBV10-3 and TRBJ1-5; unclear D gene. CDR3 size: 15 residues. CDR1 is ENHRY, CDR2 SYGVKD, per germline. Trimming took 8 bases from V and 4 from J, leaving 18 bases between them. The DNA of the CDR3 is TGTGCCATCCAGTCGCTGGGTCCCAGGAATCAGCCCCAGCATTTT. Protein sequence: CAIQSLGPRNQPQHF.

V and J are TRBV2 and TRBJ1-1; D not certain. V lost 4 bases and J 5 bases, leaving 8 bases between the germline ends. The length of the CDR3 is 12 residues. Germline CDR1 reads SNHLY; CDR2 reads FYNNEI. The CDR3: CASSVQQTEAFF. The CDR3 DNA sequence: TGTGCCAGCAGTGTTCAACAGACTGAAGCTTTCTTT.

The V gene is TRBV18, the J gene TRBJ2-7; TRBD1 agrees at 7 bases. Germline CDR1 and CDR2: KGHSH and LQKENI. CDR3 length: 15 amino acids. V lost 3 bases to trimming and J lost 1 base; unmatched junction nucleotides: 6. The CDR3: CASSPGTESSYEQYF. The CDR3 coding sequence is TGTGCCAGCTCACCCGGGACAGAGTCTTCCTACGAGCAGTACTTC.

The table lists this clone with a few counts. The gene calls are TRBV9 and TRBJ2-3; D remains ambiguous. Germline V gene lookup returns CDR1 SGDLS and CDR2 YYNGEE. Trimming shortened V by 0 bases and J by 7 bases, and 6 bases separated the two germline ends. The CDR3 totals 12 residues. CDR3: CASSVVGNTQYF. CDR3 bases: TGTGCCAGCAGCGTAGTAGGGAATACGCAGTATTTT.

This sequence joins TRBV23-1 and TRBJ1-1; 7 nucleotides agree with TRBD1. TRBV23-1 counts as an open reading frame of uncertain function. J gave up 3 bases and V 1 base, and 14 bases lay outside the gene matches. The CDR3 extends over 18 amino acids. The CDR3: CASSQLGNIGGRDTEAFF. In nucleotides, the CDR3 is TGCGCCAGCAGTCAATTGGGAAATATAGGGGGCAGGGACACTGAAGCTTTCTTT.

In this sample, this clone turned up a few times. The rearrangement links TRBV9 to TRBJ2-1; 9 positions agree with TRBD1. This CDR3 comprises 14 residues. Germline CDR1 SGDLS, CDR2 YYNGEE. The J segment lost 7 bases and the V segment lost 4 bases, leaving 6 bases of the junction unmatched. The CDR3 DNA follows: TGTGCCAGCAGCCACAAGGGGACAGGGAATGAGCAGTTCTTC. Translated: CASSHKGTGNEQFF.

This clone was seen a few times. This chain uses TRBV30 with TRBJ2-4; tentative D call: TRBD1 (6 bases). Germline V lookup: CDR1 GTSNPN, CDR2 SVGIG (reference sequence). This CDR3 contains 16 residues. The V end was cut by 5 bases, the J end by 0 bases, with 17 bases between. The CDR3 DNA reads as TGTGCCTGGCAGGGGCCCCAGACGCTAGCCAAAAACATTCAGTACTTC. Translating it yields CAWQGPQTLAKNIQYF.

The J gene is TRBJ2-7, the V gene TRBV9, with 14 positions matching TRBD2. In germline, CDR1 is SGDLS, CDR2 YYNGEE. J gave up 4 bases and V 3 bases, and 6 bases lay outside the gene matches. This CDR3 region has 16 residues. The CDR3 bases are TGTGCCAGCAGCGGTGGGACTAGCGGGGGACTATACGAGCAGTACTTC. It codes for CASSGGTSGGLYEQYF.

This chain connects TRBV30 to TRBJ1-2, with D tentatively TRBD1 (5 bases). This CDR3 comprises 13 residues. CDR1 and CDR2 from the germline V gene are GTSNPN and SVGIG (reference sequence). V gave up 6 bases and J gave up 7 bases, with 18 bases separating them. The CDR3 DNA sequence: TGTGCCTGTTCCGGCCACCATGGGGCTGGCTACACCTTC. It encodes CACSGHHGAGYTF.

There are a few counts of this clone. The chain combines TRBV29-1 with TRBJ2-1; D is possibly TRBD1 (5 bases). Germline V gene sequence: CDR1 SQVTM, CDR2 ANQGSEA. The CDR3 contains 13 residues. With 2 bases removed from V and 8 bases from J, the gap between germline ends came to 13 bases. The CDR3 DNA reads TGCAGCGTTGAATTTATCCAGGGCCATGAGCAGTTCTTC. The encoded protein is CSVEFIQGHEQFF.

The CDR3 reads CASTLLRQGAEPQHF. For the CDR3, the DNA is TGTGCCAGCACCCTTTTAAGACAGGGGGCTGAGCCCCAGCATTTT. The chain joins TRBV27 to TRBJ1-5; 10 nucleotides line up with TRBD1. Per germline, CDR1 MNHEY and CDR2 SMNVEV (reference sequence). The V gene end was trimmed by 7 bases and the J gene end by 8 bases; junction bases not matched to a gene: 11. The CDR3 extends over 15 amino acids.